This T cell receptor beta chain was identified in a study of PD-1 blockade in classical Hodgkin lymphoma. Study-wide background: Administration of nivolumab to patients was at 3 mg/kg intravenously every 2 weeks. Study observations and caveats: Anyone who began nivolumab under 1 year after ASCT was excluded. Reported findings placed baseline TCR diversity lower in newly diagnosed patients (compared with healthy donors). By cycle point C4D1, TCR diversity had risen significantly in CD4+ cells (but not CD8+ cells).

Indicated time point: cycle 4 day 1 (C4D1), after 5 to 7 weeks of nivolumab. Every patient experienced relapse after autologous stem cell transplantation, and brentuximab vedotin exposure varied. Repertoires were generated with immunoSEQ multiplex PCR, while TCRdb's copy carries only in-frame clones and drops some. The sample shows about 51,000 clones, nearly 80% of them seen only once. A few counts support this clone. As yet, its antigen is unknown. Per germline, CDR1 LGHNA and CDR2 YSLEER. The V end was cut by 1 base, the J end by 0 bases, with 6 bases between. This CDR3 spans 14 amino acids. The TCR was taken from a human donor with classical Hodgkin lymphoma. Specimen: peripheral blood mononuclear cells (PBMCs), collected before the fourth cycle of nivolumab. The chain has TRBV4-3 and TRBJ1-2; D ambiguous. CDR3 sequence: CASSQGVANYGYTF. The CDR3 DNA reads TGCGCCAGCAGCCAAGGGGTAGCTAACTATGGCTACACCTTC.